These 4 T cell receptor beta chains were all obtained from the same sample, sequenced in a study of CD8+ T cells in alopecia areata. RNA was isolated and reverse transcribed to cDNA, the sequencing template. Sequencing used immunoSEQ multiplex PCR; TCRdb keeps in-frame clones, though not all of them. In the table there are 150,000 to 200,000 clones, 60% of which are singletons. Treatment noted: oral pan-JAK inhibitor, 5-10 mg twice daily. Specimen: CD4+ T cells sorted from blood, collected at week 24, from a patient treated with tofacitinib. The origin of the receptors is a human donor with alopecia areata.

This clone was counted only a few times. The V gene is TRBV20-1, the J gene TRBJ2-5; no definite D call. V was clipped by 1 base and J by 5 bases, with 5 bases between them. The CDR3 is made up of 11 amino acids. Germline assignment: CDR1 DFQATT and CDR2 SNEGSKA (reference sequence). CDR3 sequence (DNA): TGCAGTGCTAGAGGGCGGGAGACCCAGTACTTC. Its protein is CSARGRETQYF.

The chain links TRBV6-6 to TRBJ1-5, with 9 bases fitting TRBD1. This CDR3 is 13 amino acids long. Unmatched junction bases numbered 3, after V lost 5 bases and J lost 7 bases. Germline V CDR1 and CDR2: MNHNY, SVGAGI (reference sequence). Here the CDR3 reads CASSRQGGQPQHF. The CDR3 nucleotides are TGTGCCAGCAGTCGACAGGGGGGACAGCCCCAGCATTTT.

The CDR3 DNA sequence: TGTGCCAGTTTAGACAGGAAAACCCTCCAAGAGACCCAGTACTTC. It is translated as CASLDRKTLQETQYF. The rearrangement joins TRBV2 to TRBJ2-5, with a tentative D call TRBD1 (6 bases). V lost 9 bases and J 1 base, leaving 18 bases between the germline ends. Germline values: CDR1 SNHLY, CDR2 FYNNEI. This CDR3 is built from 15 residues. The whole variable domain, remainder taken from reference TRBV2 and TRBJ2-5, is EPEVTQTPSHQVTQMGQEVILRCVPISNHLYFYWYRQILGQKVEFLVSFYNNEISEKSEIFDDQFSVERPDGSNFTLKIRSTKLEDSAMYFCASLDRKTLQETQYFGPGTRLLVL.

This clone was found once. The chain combines TRBV27 with TRBJ2-1; TRBD2 is a possible D gene (5 bases). CDR3 size: 14 residues. Between the trimmed V and J ends, which lost 6 bases and 10 bases, there was a span of 19 bases. CDR1 and CDR2 from the germline V gene are MNHEY and SMNVEV (reference sequence). CDR3 DNA sequence: TGTGCCAGCAGCCCCGGGGAAGGGATGAGGGAGCAGTTCTTC. Encoded protein: CASSPGEGMREQFF.